This is a list of T cell receptor beta chains from one sample in a study of graft-versus-host responses after intestinal transplantation. The assay was immunoSEQ multiplex PCR, and TCRdb's table has in-frame clones only and misses some. The table has more than 60,000 clones, around 91% seen once; the top ten hold approximately 1.3%. For these TCRs, the target antigens are not known. The starting material was unstimulated CD8+ T cells sorted from spleen or lymph node cells, obtained before intestinal transplant. The receptors originated from a human donor who received an intestinal transplant. Both conserved end residues are part of each CDR3. The D gene is left open where the match is weak. The listing skips clone size in some rows; elsewhere it reads once, few, many or a size class.

cdr3_nt cdr3_aa v_call clone_size d_call j_call
TGTGCCAGCAGTGGGGACAGGGCCCATAATTCACCCCTCCACTTT CASSGDRAHNSPLHF TRBV2 - TRBD1 TRBJ1-6
TGTGCCAGCCATAGGGGAAATCAGCCCCAGCATTTT CASHRGNQPQHF TRBV5-6 once - TRBJ1-5
TGTGCCAGCAGTTATTTCTCGGGGGCCCTCCACTTT CASSYFSGALHF TRBV6-5 - - TRBJ1-6
TGTGCCAGCAGTTACGGGGCAGGGGCCGGTGAAGCTTTCTTT CASSYGAGAGEAFF TRBV6-5 - - TRBJ1-1
TGTGCCAGCAGTTTAACCGGGACAGGCAATGAGCAGTTCTTC CASSLTGTGNEQFF TRBV27 - TRBD1 TRBJ2-1
TGTGCCAGCAGCTTAGGAACTACAGGGTACAATGAGCAGTTCTTC CASSLGTTGYNEQFF TRBV7-3 - - TRBJ2-1
TGCAGCTCGCTGACAGCCCTTTCCACAGATACGCAGTATTTT CSSLTALSTDTQYF TRBV29-1 few - TRBJ2-3
TGTGCCAGCAGCTTAGGGGGGGTTCCCTACGAGCAGTACTTC CASSLGGVPYEQYF TRBV7-9 - - TRBJ2-7
TGTGCCAGCAGCCCCACGGGGGAGACCCAGTACTTC CASSPTGETQYF TRBV7-8 - - TRBJ2-5
TGTGCCAGCAGTCCGACTAGCCTCTATGAGCAGTTCTTC CASSPTSLYEQFF TRBV27 - TRBD2 TRBJ2-1
TGTGCCAGCAGCGGGGGGACAGATTCAGATACGCAGTATTTT CASSGGTDSDTQYF TRBV5-4 few - TRBJ2-3
TGTGCCAGCAGTCGGACAGGGGTCCATGGCTACACCTTC CASSRTGVHGYTF TRBV27 - TRBD1 TRBJ1-2
TGTGCCAGCAGTGGACAGGGGGCCGGTTCACCCCTCCACTTT CASSGQGAGSPLHF TRBV6-1 - TRBD1 TRBJ1-6
TGCGCCAGCAGCTTGGGCCCTAGCCCTGCTTACGAGCAGTACTTC CASSLGPSPAYEQYF TRBV5-1 once - TRBJ2-7
TGTGCCAGCAGCTTAGGGGGGACAGCTAGCAATCAGCCCCAGCATTTT CASSLGGTASNQPQHF TRBV7-9 - TRBD1 TRBJ1-5
TGTGCCAGCATCATGGGACAGCCCAACACTGAAGCTTTCTTT CASIMGQPNTEAFF TRBV7-9 - TRBD1 TRBJ1-1
TGTGCCAGCAGTGATCTAGCGGGGGACCTCTACAATGAGCAGTTCTTC CASSDLAGDLYNEQFF TRBV25-1 - TRBD2 TRBJ2-1
TGCGCCAGCAGCCAAGATCCCGGACTAGCGGGGGGCCCGACGGATGAGCAGTTCTTC CASSQDPGLAGGPTDEQFF TRBV4-1 - TRBD2 TRBJ2-1
TGCGCCAGCACAAGCGGGGGGGCGGCAGATACGCAGTATTTT CASTSGGAADTQYF TRBV5-1 - TRBD2 TRBJ2-3
TGTGCCAGCAGCTTAGGCTCGGGGGGGCCCGCAGATACGCAGTATTTT CASSLGSGGPADTQYF TRBV11-2 - TRBD2 TRBJ2-3
TGTGCCAGCAGTCTGGGACAGCCCGCCTACGAGCAGTACTTC CASSLGQPAYEQYF TRBV27 once TRBD1 TRBJ2-7
TGTGCCAGCAAGGAGACTCGACTTAACGCGGAGACCCAGTACTTC CASKETRLNAETQYF TRBV2 once - TRBJ2-5
TGTGCCAGCAGCTCAAAGACTGAGAACACTGAAGCTTTCTTT CASSSKTENTEAFF TRBV9 few - TRBJ1-1
TGTGCCAGCAGCCAAGAGGAGGTCCCGAACACTGAAGCTTTCTTT CASSQEEVPNTEAFF TRBV4-2 - - TRBJ1-1
TGTGCCAGCAGCGTTTCGACAGACAGTTCCTACGAGCAGTACTTC CASSVSTDSSYEQYF TRBV9 - - TRBJ2-7
TGTGCCAGCAGTCGCCTTGGGGGCGGGGGAGACAATGAGCAGTTCTTC CASSRLGGGGDNEQFF TRBV27 - - TRBJ2-1
TGTGCTAGTGCCTGGACTAGTTGGGACACCGGGGAGCTGTTTTTT CASAWTSWDTGELFF TRBV12-5 - TRBD2 TRBJ2-2
TGTGCCAGCAGCGCCCGAGGGTTTGGTGCCAATGAGCAGTTCTTC CASSARGFGANEQFF TRBV9 - - TRBJ2-1
TGTGCCAGCAGCTTCTCGAACACCGGGGAGCTGTTTTTT CASSFSNTGELFF TRBV7-2 - - TRBJ2-2
TGTGCCAGCAGTCCCGGACAAGGTGGGAATTCACCCCTCCACTTT CASSPGQGGNSPLHF TRBV6-5 few - TRBJ1-6
TGTGCCAGCTCACCGGGGGCCGGCGCCTACAATGAGCAGTTCTTC CASSPGAGAYNEQFF TRBV18 - - TRBJ2-1
TGTGCCAGCAGCTCCCTCTTAGCGGGCCCCTACGAGCAGTACTTC CASSSLLAGPYEQYF TRBV5-6 - TRBD2 TRBJ2-7
TGTGCCAGCACCCCACAGCCCGGCCCCTATTATCAGCCCCAGCATTTT CASTPQPGPYYQPQHF TRBV27 - - TRBJ1-5
TGTGCCAGCAGCGTATACGGGACAGATGAAGCTTTCTTT CASSVYGTDEAFF TRBV9 - TRBD1 TRBJ1-1
TGTGCCAGCAGCCCCAGGACCCTAGCGGGTCAAGAGACCCAGTACTTC CASSPRTLAGQETQYF TRBV9 - TRBD2 TRBJ2-5
TGTGCCAGCGGGGGAGGTGGGGCCAACGTCCTGACTTTC CASGGGGANVLTF TRBV27 - - TRBJ2-6
TGTGCCAGCAGTCGAGACAGGGGGCTTTCCTACGAGCAGTACTTC CASSRDRGLSYEQYF TRBV7-6 - TRBD1 TRBJ2-7
TGTGCCACCAGCAAAACCGGGACTAGGAATGAGCAGTTCTTC CATSKTGTRNEQFF TRBV15 - TRBD2 TRBJ2-1
TGTGCCAGTAGTATTGACAGGGTTCGGAATGGCTACACCTTC CASSIDRVRNGYTF TRBV19 - TRBD1 TRBJ1-2
TGTGCCAGCAGCTCAGGGTATAGCTATGGCTACACCTTC CASSSGYSYGYTF TRBV7-9 - - TRBJ1-2
TGTGCCAGCAGCGTAGCCGGGACAGGGTGGGAAAAACTGTTTTTT CASSVAGTGWEKLFF TRBV9 - TRBD1 TRBJ1-4
TGTGCCAGCAGTGAATGGGGACAGGGGGCCGGGGAGCTGTTTTTT CASSEWGQGAGELFF TRBV6-1 - TRBD1 TRBJ2-2
TGTGCCACCGAAACGGACAGGGTTAACTACGAGCAGTACTTC CATETDRVNYEQYF TRBV10-3 - TRBD1 TRBJ2-7
TGTGCCAGCAGCGTAGTCGGGGGGACAGATACGCAGTATTTT CASSVVGGTDTQYF TRBV9 once TRBD2 TRBJ2-3
TGTGCCACCAGCATTGCGGGCGAGCAGTACTTC CATSIAGEQYF TRBV15 few - TRBJ2-7
TGCGCCAGCACCATAGCCCCTGGGACAGGGGCCTACGAGCAGTACTTC CASTIAPGTGAYEQYF TRBV4-1 - TRBD1 TRBJ2-7
TGTGCCAGCAGCCAATCGGCAGGGGGTAACACTGAAGCTTTCTTT CASSQSAGGNTEAFF TRBV16 - TRBD1 TRBJ1-1
TGTGCCAGTAGTCCCGGGACTAGTGGCTACGAGCAGTACTTC CASSPGTSGYEQYF TRBV19 - TRBD2 TRBJ2-7
TGTGCCAGCAGCTACGGGACAGGTGGTGAAAAACTGTTTTTT CASSYGTGGEKLFF TRBV9 - TRBD1 TRBJ1-4
TGTGCCATCCCCGCACTAGACAAGAGCTATGGCTACACCTTC CAIPALDKSYGYTF TRBV10-3 - - TRBJ1-2
TGTGCCAGCAGCCTCCCGACAGGGCTAGGTGGCTACACCTTC CASSLPTGLGGYTF TRBV9 - TRBD1 TRBJ1-2
TGTGCCAGCAGCCTAAGTGGAAACACCATATATTTT CASSLSGNTIYF TRBV5-6 - - TRBJ1-3
TGCAGCGTTGAATCGGGGCAGGGAGGGTATGGCTACACCTTC CSVESGQGGYGYTF TRBV29-1 - - TRBJ1-2
TGTGCCAGCAGCGTAGGGGAGGGAGGCTACACCTTC CASSVGEGGYTF TRBV9 - - TRBJ1-2
TGTGCCAGCACCCCAGGGTTTTCTGGAAACACCATATATTTT CASTPGFSGNTIYF TRBV6-6 - - TRBJ1-3
TGCGCCAGCAGTACCCCCGGGACAGCGAACACTGAAGCTTTCTTT CASSTPGTANTEAFF TRBV4-1 few TRBD1 TRBJ1-1
TGTGCCAGCAGCTTAGCGCTATCGGGGAACGAGCAGTACTTC CASSLALSGNEQYF TRBV7-9 - - TRBJ2-7
TGTGCCAGCACCGGCGGGGGTTCTGGGGAGCTGTTTTTT CASTGGGSGELFF TRBV6-5 - TRBD2 TRBJ2-2